This T cell receptor (beta chain) was sequenced for a study of T cells in Graves' hyperthyroidism and ophthalmopathy (dated by TCRdb to between 2018 and 2021). Describing the broader study: Peripheral blood samples were taken at initial diagnosis, before any treatment was given. To identify distinguishing TCR V-J signatures, a discovery cohort of some 99 patients was used, comprising 40 to 45 with Graves' ophthalmopathy and 57 with stable Graves' hyperthyroidism. Whether ophthalmopathy could be predicted prospectively was tested in an independent validation cohort made up of roughly 19 hyperthyroidism patients plus 17 patients who later progressed to ophthalmopathy. For training and testing, the 100 or so patients in the discovery cohort were randomly divided in a 7:3 ratio. The study also compared thyroid tissue and blood T-cell repertoires from about six Graves' hyperthyroidism patients. Following sampling, methimazole starting at 30 mg daily was given to hyperthyroidism patients, and high-dose intravenous methylprednisolone was given to ophthalmopathy patients. The paper describes TCR Vbeta CDR3 sequencing of 120 to 150 peripheral blood samples, made up of some 42 ophthalmopathy patients, approximately 76 hyperthyroidism patients and roughly 17 progressor patients. The full study reports these points: No statistical method was used to fix the sample size in advance, and group allocation was not hidden from the investigators. A model built on a 13 V-J signature distinguished ophthalmopathy from stable hyperthyroidism, reaching over 85% sensitivity and 81.08% specificity in cross-validation and 80%/75% in testing. Most expanded thyroid clonotypes (frequency above 0.001) were also found in blood, which suggests that blood repertoires may mirror thyroid immune responses. In validation, progression to ophthalmopathy was predicted by the model with 70% to 71% sensitivity and 72.22% specificity, a median of approximately 6.5 months before onset.

The table lists this clonotype with a few counts. Its antigen is unknown. No base-level quality is on record; no much larger clone is a single base apart. The TCR beta CDR3 regions were amplified from RNA transcripts. The TCR CDR3 was subjected to a first round of RT-PCR using the HTBI primer set and the Qiagen OneStep RT-PCR kit. The libraries were constructed in a second round of multiplex PCR and then size-selected and purified. Sequencing of the libraries was done on an Illumina HiSeq2000 using paired-end 100 bp reads. Turning to the authors' computational methods: SOAPnuke was used to process the raw data, throwing out any read that contained adapters or uncalled bases, had a mean Phred below 15, or lacked an exact constant-primer or identifier match. COPE v1.2.5 was used to merge the high-quality paired reads, and each unique nucleotide sequence was defined as a clonotype. Clonotypes were aligned to IMGT TRBV, TRBD and TRBJ reference segments using MiTCR v1.1. Only V-J combinations with frequency above 0.0001, covering 98% to 99.2% of repertoires, were analysed. A TCS score was defined as the ratio between F50 (clonal expansion) and ExV (chaos), using BLOSUM62-based TCRdist between CDR3 peptides within each V-J. Welch's t-statistics and random forest reduced 514 V-J features to under 15, which were used in a naive Bayes classifier (R e1071). Starting from the raw public reads, TCRdb applied fastp trimming at Q25, assembled clones with MiXCR and retained in-frame beta chains. Records with the same CDR3 protein are collapsed into one entry carrying the most frequent genes and DNA. These V and J calls rely on TCRdb rather than the paper's analysis. Here the sample has around 400,000 distinct CDR3 sequences; approximately 16% occur a single time. Roughly 19% of the sample is taken by the ten largest.

Moderately to severely active disease, a Clinical Activity Score of at least 3, a NOSPECS grade of at least 4, and a duration under 3 months were present in ophthalmopathy patients. Exclusion was applied to patients with uncontrolled infections, other autoimmune diseases, pregnancy or lactation. Diagnoses were based on clinical symptoms, serum thyroxine and TRAb, thyroid ultrasound and orbital computed tomography. PBMCs were isolated from about 9.1 ml of fresh peripheral blood by Ficoll-Paque density gradient centrifugation. Trizol reagent was used to extract total RNA, and RNA quality was then checked on an Agilent 2100 Bioanalyzer. This TCR derives from a woman aged 60-75 years with Graves' ophthalmopathy. The specimen was blood.

The bases are TGCAGTGCTAGAGTACAGGGACTAGCGGGAGTGGGGGAGACCCAGTACTTC. This sequence encodes CSARVQGLAGVGETQYF. The chain is assembled from TRBV20-1 and TRBJ2-5; 14 central bases correspond to TRBD2. V has 1 base trimmed and J has 5 bases trimmed; junction bases matching no gene number 9. The germline V gene (reference sequence) supplies CDR1 DFQATT and CDR2 SNEGSKA. From cysteine to phenylalanine, the CDR3 is 17 amino acids long. Only the CDR3 portion is preserved as DNA: 51 bases, with reading frame beginning at the first base.